This TCR beta chain was documented in a study of blood T cell repertoires in COVID-19 (dated by TCRdb to the early 2020s). With regard to the full study: The collaborator samples originated in the United States, Italy and Spain and spanned the acute and convalescent phases of COVID-19. The prospective study material was composed of cDNA or gDNA derived from T cells, B-cell-depleted T cells, or PBMCs. Deeply sampled blood TCRbeta repertoires from subjects exposed to, actively infected with, or recovered from COVID-19 were included in the dataset. The repertoires were released in a freely available public database meant as a resource for research on the immune response to SARS-CoV-2. The samples were drawn from the first 160 participants of the ongoing ImmuneRACE study and from 950 to 1,500 subjects provided by 6 global collaborators. Nearly every sample came with metadata listing a de-identified subject ID, COVID-19 status, age in years and sex. Where available, HLA class I and class II types were obtained from metadata supplied by the sample provider rather than from assay-based typing. The paper's findings and limits, for the study overall: Clinical and demographic metadata were provided uncurated, with the amount varying by source and participant.

The germline V end is reduced by 6 bases and the J end by 3 bases; junction bases left unmatched: 5. From cysteine to phenylalanine, the CDR3 is 15 amino acids long. Only the CDR3 portion is preserved as DNA: 45 bases, with reading frame beginning at the first base. The germline V gene supplies CDR1 SNHLY and CDR2 FYNNEI. TCRbeta CDR3 regions were amplified from genomic DNA using the immunoSEQ Assay, a bias-controlled multiplex PCR. In the source study's methods: Nucleated cell counts per sample were estimated from amplification of reference gene primers within the assay. To quantify the absolute abundance of each unique TCRbeta CDR3 rearrangement, sequence reads were collapsed and filtered. For each sample, productive Simpson clonality was calculated as the square root of Simpson's diversity index across productive rearrangements. Sourced from immuneACCESS, this table was stored by TCRdb with only in-frame sequences that have V and J called. A share of the clones is absent; for the studies checked, an unresolved V gene accounts for under half, and the remainder has no known explanation. V and J calls and clone size are given by that table; D and trimming were obtained from the DNA. In all, the sample holds roughly 200,000 clones, and about 86% of those were seen once. The ten largest make up roughly 2.9% of the sample.

Only one count was recorded for this clone. The antigen it recognizes is unknown. No quality values exist for individual bases; no much larger clone is one base distant. Whole blood was collected in K2EDTA tubes by collaborating institutions according to the institutions' own protocols. Collaborator samples were shipped for TCRbeta analysis as frozen whole blood, isolated PBMCs, or DNA extracted from either sample type. The chain links TRBV2 with TRBJ2-7, with TRBD2 identical over 13 junction bases. Sequencing was carried out using peripheral blood. This sequence was found in a woman in her twenties or thirties with active or convalescent COVID-19. The nucleotide sequence reads TGTGCCAGCAGGAGGACTAGCGGGAGTCTCTACGAGCAGTACTTC. Its protein product is CASRRTSGSLYEQYF.